The 31 T cell receptor beta chains listed next were all sequenced from one sample in a study of cytomegalovirus exposure and HLA in healthy donors. The study ran its PCR with 60 Vbeta and 13 Jbeta primers. Assay: immunoSEQ multiplex PCR; the TCRdb copy retains only in-frame clones and omits some. The sample lists 150,000 to 200,000 clones, roughly 77% occurring once. The sequenced sample was PBMCs. These receptors came from a man younger than 35 in good health and CMV-seropositive.

This clone appeared a few times. V is TRBV5-1 and J is TRBJ2-5; 11 bases fit TRBD2. V was pared by 0 bases and J by 3 bases, with 10 bases of the junction left unmatched. The CDR3 consists of 18 residues. CDR1 is SGHRS and CDR2 is YFSETQ in the germline V gene. The CDR3 loop reads CASSLGIVASGGKETQYF. The CDR3 nucleotides read TGCGCCAGCAGCTTGGGAATCGTGGCTAGCGGGGGGAAAGAGACCCAGTACTTC.

This clone was observed a handful of times. The chain couples TRBV7-3 to TRBJ2-3; 10 bases match TRBD2. The CDR3 spans 17 residues. Germline V CDR1 and CDR2: SGHTA, FQGTGA. The V gene end was trimmed by 4 bases and the J gene end by 4 bases; junction bases not matched to a gene: 11. The chain's CDR3 is CASSSGWLAGVADTQYF. CDR3 DNA: TGTGCCAGCAGCTCTGGCTGGCTAGCGGGGGTAGCAGATACGCAGTATTTT.

This chain uses TRBV28 with TRBJ2-3, with D possibly TRBD2 on 5 matching bases. V shed 4 bases and J shed 0 bases, with 14 bases lying between them. Germline lookup yields CDR1 MDHEN and CDR2 SYDVKM. The CDR3 loop spans 16 amino acids. CDR3 sequence reads: CASSSIIAPSTDTQYF. The CDR3 coding sequence is TGTGCCAGCAGTTCGATTATAGCGCCCAGCACAGATACGCAGTATTTT.

The chain couples TRBV18 to TRBJ1-1, with no clear D. Germline CDR1 and CDR2: KGHSH and LQKENI. V lost 4 bases, J lost 1 base, and 7 bases lay in between. There are 13 residues in the CDR3. The CDR3 sequence: CASSREENTEAFF. The CDR3 coding sequence is TGTGCCAGCTCACGGGAGGAGAACACTGAAGCTTTCTTT.

This clone was counted once. V usage is TRBV6-5 and J usage is TRBJ1-1, with D perhaps matching TRBD1 (5 bases). Trimming left V 8 bases short and J 1 base short, with 11 bases between. The CDR3 contains 13 residues. The V gene's germline CDR1 is MNHEY and CDR2 SVGAGI. As DNA, the CDR3 is TGTGCCAGCCGATTGGGGGGGAACACTGAAGCTTTCTTT. Its protein is CASRLGGNTEAFF.

The chain recombines TRBV19 with TRBJ1-1; D gene unclear. The CDR3 is 12 residues long. Per germline, CDR1 LNHDA and CDR2 SQIVND (reference sequence). Trimming left V 8 bases short and J 8 bases short, with 15 bases between. The CDR3 coding sequence is TGTGCCAGTCGGACGGGGTGGATGGAAGCTTTCTTT. It translates to CASRTGWMEAFF.

V gene TRBV18 combines with J gene TRBJ2-3; 10 bases are shared with TRBD1. The junction had 7 bases not matched to a gene; V was cut back by 4 bases and J by 3 bases. This CDR3 is built from 16 residues. Germline V gene data show CDR1 as KGHSH and CDR2 as LQKENI. Here the CDR3 reads CASSLGQGGSTDTQYF. The CDR3 bases are TGTGCCAGCTCACTTGGACAGGGGGGATCGACAGATACGCAGTATTTT.

There are a few counts of this clone. Different DNA sequences within this sample yield the same CDR3. The chain carries TRBV6-1 and TRBJ1-5; weak D call: TRBD1 (5 bases). This CDR3 spans 12 amino acids. Germline V CDR1 and CDR2: MNHNS, SASEGT. V dropped 7 bases and J dropped 4 bases, with 8 bases sitting between them. The CDR3 region has the DNA TGTGCCAGCAACCGGGGGAATCAGCCCCAGCATTTT. Its protein product is CASNRGNQPQHF.

The chain uses TRBV7-9 and TRBJ2-5; 11 nucleotides align to TRBD1. Trimming removed 3 bases from V and 2 bases from J; junction bases left unmatched: 5. This CDR3 spans 16 amino acids. CDR1 SEHNR and CDR2 FQNEAQ come from the germline V gene (reference sequence). CDR3 protein: CASSFADRGLQETQYF. CDR3 bases: TGTGCCAGCAGCTTCGCGGACAGGGGGCTACAAGAGACCCAGTACTTC.

The J gene is TRBJ2-1, the V gene TRBV11-3; TRBD2 matches at 7 bases. Per germline, CDR1 SGHNT and CDR2 YENEEA. The CDR3 has 15 amino acids. Trimming took 4 bases from V and 4 from J; bases not matched to a gene: 7. CDR3 sequence: CASSSSGTTYNEQFF. The CDR3, as DNA: TGTGCCAGCAGCTCCAGCGGGACGACTTACAATGAGCAGTTCTTC.

The chain's CDR3 is CAWSRGAGGYEQYV. The DNA for the CDR3 is TGTGCCTGGAGTAGAGGGGCAGGGGGCTACGAGCAGTACGTC. The chain employs TRBV30 and TRBJ2-7; the match to TRBD1 covers 7 bases. The germline V gene has CDR1 GTSNPN and CDR2 SVGIG (reference sequence). The CDR3 has 14 amino acids. With 2 bases clipped from V and 3 bases from J, the junction kept 7 bases outside the gene matches.

This chain links TRBV29-1 with TRBJ2-1; D may be TRBD1 (5 bases). Germline lookup yields CDR1 SQVTM and CDR2 ANQGSEA. The CDR3 is made up of 13 amino acids. CDR3 amino acids: CRGRPSSYNEQFF. The CDR3 DNA follows: TGCAGGGGGCGGCCGAGCTCCTACAATGAGCAGTTCTTC.

The chain combines TRBV19 with TRBJ2-1; TRBD1 matches at 8 bases. Looked up from germline, CDR1 is LNHDA and CDR2 is SQIVND (reference sequence). This CDR3 has 15 residues. V gave up 6 bases and J gave up 1 base; unmatched junction bases: 5. CDR3 sequence reads: CASSVTGGSYNEQFF. In nucleotides, the CDR3 is TGTGCCAGTAGCGTAACAGGGGGTTCCTACAATGAGCAGTTCTTC. The whole variable domain, filled in from reference TRBV19 and TRBJ2-1, reads DGGITQSPKYLFRKEGQNVTLSCEQNLNHDAMYWYRQDPGQGLRLIYYSQIVNDFQKGDIAEGYSVSREKKESFPLTVTSAQKNPTAFYLCASSVTGGSYNEQFFGPGTRLTVL.

The chain is built from TRBV28 and TRBJ2-2; the D is unclear. CDR3 size: 14 residues. Germline-derived CDR1 and CDR2 are MDHEN and SYDVKM. Trimming cost V 5 bases and J 0 bases, with 7 bases left between them. CDR3 protein: CASSQSPNTGELFF. In DNA form, the CDR3 reads TGTGCCAGCAGTCAGTCCCCGAACACCGGGGAGCTGTTTTTT.

The chain combines TRBV25-1 with TRBJ2-1, with D possibly TRBD1 on 6 matching bases. From germline, CDR1 is MGHDK and CDR2 SYGVNS. Between the trimmed V and J ends, which lost 4 bases and 3 bases, there was a span of 16 bases. The CDR3 loop spans 16 amino acids. The CDR3 sequence: CASSALTGQGYNEQFF. In DNA, the CDR3 is TGTGCCAGCAGTGCTTTAACAGGGCAGGGCTACAATGAGCAGTTCTTC.

This rearrangement joins TRBV6-1 to TRBJ2-5, with TRBD2 matching 7 bases. CDR1 is MNHNS, CDR2 SASEGT, per germline. V shed 8 bases and J 5 bases; nucleotides not matched to a gene: 8. The CDR3 runs 13 residues. The CDR3 is CASRIPAGETQYF. Written as DNA, the CDR3 is TGTGCCAGCCGTATCCCAGCGGGGGAGACCCAGTACTTC.

This clone has only one observation. The chain carries TRBV10-1 and TRBJ1-1; D is unclear. In germline, CDR1 is WNHNN, CDR2 SYGVQD (reference sequence). The CDR3 covers 15 residues. Trimming shortened V by 0 bases and J by 0 bases, and 8 bases separated the two germline ends. CDR3 protein: CASSESHRLNTEAFF. CDR3 DNA: TGCGCCAGCAGTGAGTCACACAGACTGAACACTGAAGCTTTCTTT.

V usage is TRBV5-6 and J usage is TRBJ2-5; TRBD1 aligns across 7 bases. The germline CDR1 and CDR2 sequences are SGHDT and YYEEEE. This CDR3 is 14 amino acids long. Trimming removed 3 bases from V and 5 bases from J; junction bases left unmatched: 7. The CDR3 reads CASSSTGDGETQYF. The DNA for the CDR3 is TGTGCCAGCAGCTCAACAGGGGATGGGGAGACCCAGTACTTC.

V is TRBV21-1 and J is TRBJ1-2; no DNA check was done on the table's D call, TRBD1. TRBV21-1 is noted as a pseudogene. The CDR3 contains 15 residues. The CDR3 sequence is CASSHRDRDSLGYTF. The CDR3, as DNA: TGTGCCAGCAGCCACCGGGACAGGGACTCTCTTGGCTACACCTTC.

The rearrangement uses TRBV7-3 and TRBJ2-1; 7 bases match TRBD1. The junction had 19 bases not matched to a gene; V was cut back by 5 bases and J by 0 bases. Germline V gene lookup returns CDR1 SGHTA and CDR2 FQGTGA. The CDR3 has 20 amino acids. The CDR3: CASSPLPPPRGGLSYNEQFF. The CDR3 DNA follows: TGTGCCAGCAGCCCTCTACCCCCTCCACGAGGGGGCCTCTCCTACAATGAGCAGTTCTTC.

The chain couples TRBV12-2 to TRBJ2-3; the D call of TRBD1 is as the table states it, not checked on the DNA. TRBV12-2 is deemed a pseudogene. This CDR3 spans 18 amino acids. CDR3 sequence: CASRSLRGRGPNTDTQYF. DNA of the CDR3: TGTGCAAGTCGCTCCCTCCGCGGTAGGGGGCCGAACACAGATACGCAGTATTTT.

V and J are TRBV30 and TRBJ1-5; D might be TRBD1 (6 bases). Germline V CDR1 and CDR2: GTSNPN, SVGIG (reference sequence). Trimming removed 3 bases at V and 3 bases at J, with 12 bases between. This CDR3 comprises 14 residues. CDR3 sequence: CAWSGDTSNQPQHF. CDR3 nucleotide sequence: TGTGCCTGGAGCGGGGACACCTCCAATCAGCCCCAGCATTTT.

The J gene is TRBJ2-2, the V gene TRBV6-4; D ambiguous. The CDR3 consists of 15 residues. V lost 0 bases to trimming and J lost 4 bases, with 9 bases between them. CDR1 and CDR2 from the germline V gene are MRHNA and SNTAGT. The CDR3 here is CASSDSGSGTGELFF. As DNA, the CDR3 is TGTGCCAGCAGTGACTCCGGTTCGGGCACCGGGGAGCTGTTTTTT.

This chain connects TRBV18 to TRBJ2-5; 8 nucleotides match TRBD2. Trimming took 0 bases from V and 0 from J; bases not matched to a gene: 3. This CDR3 is 16 amino acids long. Germline CDR1 KGHSH, CDR2 LQKENI. CDR3 region: CASSPPLAGYQETQYF. Here the CDR3 DNA reads TGTGCCAGCTCACCACCCCTAGCGGGCTACCAAGAGACCCAGTACTTC. Variable domain in full (rest from reference TRBV18 and TRBJ2-5): NAGVMQNPRHLVRRRGQEARLRCSPMKGHSHVYWYRQLPEEGLKFMVYLQKENIIDESGMPKERFSAEFPKEGPSILRIQQVVRGDSAAYFCASSPPLAGYQETQYFGPGTRLLVL.

The chain has TRBV27 and TRBJ1-2; a weak D match, TRBD1 (6 bases). CDR3 length: 13 amino acids. Germline CDR1 reads MNHEY; CDR2 reads SMNVEV (reference sequence). V was shortened by 7 bases and J by 4 bases, with 13 bases between the two germline ends. CDR3 residues: CASTQGGGYGYTF. In nucleotides, the CDR3 is TGTGCCAGCACCCAGGGAGGGGGCTATGGCTACACCTTC.

This clone has a handful of counts. The chain couples TRBV7-2 to TRBJ2-5; no firm D call. CDR3 length: 13 residues. Germline CDR1 is SGHTA and CDR2 is FQGNSA. The ends were cut back, 1 base at V and 2 bases at J, with 5 bases in the middle. CDR3 bases: TGTGCCAGCAGCTTAGAACAACAAGAGACCCAGTACTTC. The encoded protein is CASSLEQQETQYF.

This chain links TRBV7-2 with TRBJ1-5; D is unresolved. Germline V gene lookup returns CDR1 SGHTA and CDR2 FQGNSA. The CDR3 totals 17 residues. Between the trimmed V and J ends, which lost 1 base and 3 bases, there was a span of 16 bases. The CDR3 loop reads CASSLVAGWGDNQPQHF. The CDR3 bases are TGTGCCAGCAGCTTAGTGGCGGGGTGGGGAGACAATCAGCCCCAGCATTTT. The full variable domain, rest sourced from reference TRBV7-2 and TRBJ1-5, is GAGVSQSPSNKVTEKGKDVELRCDPISGHTALYWYRQSLGQGLEFLIYFQGNSAPDKSGLPSDRFSAERTGGSVSTLTIQRTQQEDSAVYLCASSLVAGWGDNQPQHFGDGTRLSIL.

The chain uses TRBV7-9 and TRBJ1-1; 7 positions match TRBD1. The germline V gene has CDR1 SEHNR and CDR2 FQNEAQ (reference sequence). The length of the CDR3 is 12 residues. With 5 bases clipped from V and 6 bases from J, the junction kept 3 bases outside the gene matches. The CDR3 spells CASSLGQAEAFF. The CDR3 DNA sequence: TGTGCCAGCAGCCTTGGACAGGCTGAAGCTTTCTTT.

The rearrangement links TRBV4-2 to TRBJ1-2, with 7 bases that match TRBD1. V shed 4 bases, J shed 0 bases, and the junction held 8 bases outside the gene matches. This CDR3 has 16 residues. Germline CDR1 and CDR2: LGHNA and YNFKEQ. The CDR3 sequence: CASSPSPRGSNYGYTF. CDR3 DNA: TGTGCCAGCAGCCCCTCCCCCAGGGGGTCTAACTATGGCTACACCTTC.

This chain joins TRBV15 and TRBJ2-1, with 10 positions matching TRBD2. This CDR3 is 15 amino acids long. V shed 1 base, J shed 8 bases, and the junction held 5 bases outside the gene matches. The germline V gene has CDR1 LNHNV and CDR2 YYDKDF (reference sequence). The CDR3 is CATSRVLAGSDEQFF. In DNA, the CDR3 is TGTGCCACCAGCAGAGTACTAGCGGGATCCGATGAGCAGTTCTTC.

This clone was detected ten times or more. Other DNA sequences in this sample translate to the same CDR3. J is TRBJ2-2 and V is TRBV18; unclear D gene. V gave up 3 bases and J gave up 3 bases, with 2 bases separating them. CDR3 length: 12 amino acids. Germline CDR1 reads KGHSH; CDR2 reads LQKENI. CDR3 nucleotide sequence: TGTGCCAGCTCACCCGACACCGGGGAGCTGTTTTTT. Amino acid sequence: CASSPDTGELFF.